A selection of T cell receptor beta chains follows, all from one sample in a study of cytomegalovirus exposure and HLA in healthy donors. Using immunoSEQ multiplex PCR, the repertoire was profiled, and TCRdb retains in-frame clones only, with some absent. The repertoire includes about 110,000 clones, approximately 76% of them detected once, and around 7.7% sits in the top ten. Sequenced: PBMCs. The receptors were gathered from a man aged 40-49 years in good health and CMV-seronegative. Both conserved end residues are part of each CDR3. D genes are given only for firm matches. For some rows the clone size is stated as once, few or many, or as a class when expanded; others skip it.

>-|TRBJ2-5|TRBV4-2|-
CASSQASGAGVETQYF
TGTGCCAGCAGCCAAGCCTCGGGTGCAGGGGTCGAGACCCAGTACTTC
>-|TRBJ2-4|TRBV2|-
CASGVEGLNIQYF
TGTGCCAGCGGTGTTGAGGGTTTAAACATTCAGTACTTC
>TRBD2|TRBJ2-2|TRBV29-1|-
CSAEAGGAASDTGELFF
TGCAGCGCTGAAGCGGGGGGGGCCGCCTCGGACACCGGGGAGCTGTTTTTT
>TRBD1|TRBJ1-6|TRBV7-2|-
CASCPPGQVTPLHF
TGTGCCAGCTGTCCCCCGGGACAGGTGACCCCCCTCCACTTT
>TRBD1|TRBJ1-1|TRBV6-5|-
CASSLGQGVTEAFF
TGTGCCAGCAGTCTCGGACAGGGAGTCACTGAAGCTTTCTTT
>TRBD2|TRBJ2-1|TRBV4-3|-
CASSQEPAGGYNEQFF
TGCGCCAGCAGCCAAGAACCGGCGGGGGGGTACAATGAGCAGTTCTTC
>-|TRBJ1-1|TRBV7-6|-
CASSLRDIYTPPNTEAFF
TGTGCCAGCAGCTTGCGTGACATCTATACCCCACCGAACACTGAAGCTTTCTTT
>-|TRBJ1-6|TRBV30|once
CAWRPRRSNSPLHF
TGTGCCTGGAGGCCCCGGCGGAGCAATTCACCCCTCCACTTT
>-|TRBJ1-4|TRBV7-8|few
CASSPTATNEKLFF
TGTGCCAGCAGCCCCACTGCAACTAATGAAAAACTGTTTTTT
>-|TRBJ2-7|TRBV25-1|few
CASGWGSSYEQYF
TGTGCCAGCGGCTGGGGCAGCTCCTACGAGCAGTACTTC
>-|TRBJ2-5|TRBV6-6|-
CASTLPGGETQYF
TGTGCCAGCACCCTCCCCGGGGGAGAGACCCAGTACTTC
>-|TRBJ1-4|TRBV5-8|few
CASSPAEELWRKLFF
TGTGCCAGCAGCCCAGCAGAGGAGTTATGGAGAAAACTGTTTTTT
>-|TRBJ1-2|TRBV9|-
CASSVAAGAAGYTF
TGTGCCAGCAGCGTAGCTGCGGGGGCAGCTGGCTACACCTTC
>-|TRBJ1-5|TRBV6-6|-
CASSPEGSNQPQHF
TGTGCCAGCAGCCCCGAGGGTAGCAATCAGCCCCAGCATTTT
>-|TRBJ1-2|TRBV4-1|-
CASSQVIRSYGYTF
TGCGCCAGCAGCCAAGTAATTAGATCCTATGGCTACACCTTC
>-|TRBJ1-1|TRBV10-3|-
CAISETDTEAFF
TGTGCCATCAGTGAGACGGACACTGAAGCTTTCTTT
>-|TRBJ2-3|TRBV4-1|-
CASSQDDSSTDTQYF
TGCGCCAGCAGCCAAGATGACAGCAGCACAGATACGCAGTATTTT
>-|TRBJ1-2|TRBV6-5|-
CASNHANYGYPF
TGTGCCAGCAACCACGCTAACTATGGCTACCCCTTC
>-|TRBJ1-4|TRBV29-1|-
CSVAEAYYEGKLFF
TGCAGCGTTGCGGAGGCCTACTATGAAGGGAAACTGTTTTTT
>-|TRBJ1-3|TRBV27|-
CASSSTHGTTGNTIYF
TGTGCCAGCAGTTCAACTCACGGGACAACTGGAAACACCATATATTTT
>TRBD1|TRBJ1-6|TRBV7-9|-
CASSLAGQANSPLHF
TGTGCCAGCAGCTTAGCCGGACAGGCGAATTCACCCCTCCACTTT
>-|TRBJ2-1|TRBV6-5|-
CASRPRARMFNEQFF
TGTGCCAGCAGGCCCAGGGCCCGCATGTTCAATGAGCAGTTCTTC
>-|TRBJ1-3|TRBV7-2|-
CASSSGHTTDGNTIYF
TGTGCCAGCAGCTCCGGACATACGACGGATGGAAACACCATATATTTT
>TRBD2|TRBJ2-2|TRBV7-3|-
CASSSSLGGGAHTGELFF
TGTGCCAGCAGCTCGAGTCTCGGCGGGGGGGCCCACACCGGGGAGCTGTTTTTT
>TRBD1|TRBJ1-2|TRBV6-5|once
CASSPTGQVGYGYTF
TGTGCCAGCAGCCCAACCGGACAGGTCGGGTATGGCTACACCTTC
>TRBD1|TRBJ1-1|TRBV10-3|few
CAISVGPSSVTGGGKAFF
TGTGCCATCAGTGTCGGCCCGTCTTCGGTCACAGGGGGTGGAAAAGCTTTCTTT
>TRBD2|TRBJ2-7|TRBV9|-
CASSVGTSGTYEQYF
TGTGCCAGCAGCGTAGGGACTAGCGGGACCTACGAGCAGTACTTC
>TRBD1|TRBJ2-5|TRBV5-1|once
CASSPGTGFDQETQYF
TGCGCCAGCAGCCCAGGGACAGGGTTTGACCAAGAGACCCAGTACTTC
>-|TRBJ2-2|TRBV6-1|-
CATDGQNTGELFF
TGTGCCACCGACGGACAGAACACCGGGGAGCTGTTTTTT
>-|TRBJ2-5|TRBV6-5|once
CASSYSARERAQYF
TGTGCCAGCAGTTACTCGGCCAGGGAAAGGGCCCAGTACTTC
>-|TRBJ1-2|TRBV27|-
CASSLLGFEPLYGYTF
TGTGCCAGCAGTTTATTGGGCTTCGAACCACTCTATGGCTACACCTTC
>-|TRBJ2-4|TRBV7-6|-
CASSLPGDIQYF
TGTGCCAGCAGCTTACCAGGGGACATTCAGTACTTC
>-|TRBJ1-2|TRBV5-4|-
CASSSPLQDSYGYTF
TGTGCCAGCAGCTCGCCCCTCCAGGATTCCTATGGCTACACCTTC
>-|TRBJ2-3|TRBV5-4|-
CASSPSGGQGTDTQYF
TGTGCCAGCAGCCCATCCGGGGGGCAAGGCACAGATACGCAGTATTTT
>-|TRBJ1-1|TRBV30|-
CAWTFGGVDRSEAFF
TGTGCCTGGACATTTGGAGGTGTCGACAGGTCTGAGGCTTTCTTT
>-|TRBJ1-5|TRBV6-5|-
CASSYSRGYSNQPQHF
TGTGCCAGCAGTTACTCGCGGGGGTATAGCAATCAGCCCCAGCATTTT
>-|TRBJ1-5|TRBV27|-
CASRAVGGSNQPQHF
TGTGCCAGCCGAGCCGTCGGGGGTAGCAATCAGCCCCAGCATTTT
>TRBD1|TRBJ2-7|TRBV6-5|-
CASSYPTGGSYEQYF
TGTGCCAGCAGTTACCCGACAGGGGGCTCTTACGAGCAGTACTTC
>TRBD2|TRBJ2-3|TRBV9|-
CASSASGGAGTDTQYF
TGTGCCAGCAGCGCCAGCGGGGGGGCTGGAACAGATACGCAGTATTTT
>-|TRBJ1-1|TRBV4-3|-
CASSPPGRLQGAFF
TGCGCCAGCAGCCCCCCAGGCAGGTTACAAGGAGCTTTCTTT
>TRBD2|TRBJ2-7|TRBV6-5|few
CASSYSSTGDYYEQYF
TGTGCCAGCAGTTACAGCTCCACCGGGGACTATTACGAGCAGTACTTC
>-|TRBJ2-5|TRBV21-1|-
CASNRLGAPRETQYF
TGTGCCAGCAACAGGCTGGGGGCCCCACGGGAGACCCAGTACTTC
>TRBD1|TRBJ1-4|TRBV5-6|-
CASSQTGDNEKLFF
TGTGCCAGCAGCCAAACAGGGGATAATGAAAAACTGTTTTTT
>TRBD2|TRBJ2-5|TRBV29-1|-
CSVIERGDQQETQYF
TGCAGCGTGATTGAGCGGGGGGACCAACAAGAGACCCAGTACTTC
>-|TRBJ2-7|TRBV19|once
CASSPLVRGYEQYF
TGTGCCAGTAGTCCTCTCGTACGGGGCTACGAGCAGTACTTC
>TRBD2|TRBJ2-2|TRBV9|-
CASSLTGTTRTGELFF
TGTGCCAGCAGCCTCACCGGGACTACGAGGACCGGGGAGCTGTTTTTT
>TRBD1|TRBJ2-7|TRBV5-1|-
CASSLGQGIYEQYF
TGCGCCAGCAGCCTGGGACAGGGGATCTACGAGCAGTACTTC
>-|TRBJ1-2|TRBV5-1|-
CASSFTYQGLNGYTF
TGCGCCAGCAGCTTCACATATCAGGGACTGAATGGCTACACCTTC
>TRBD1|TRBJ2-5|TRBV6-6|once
CASSYPGQDKETQYF
TGTGCCAGCAGTTACCCGGGACAGGATAAAGAGACCCAGTACTTC